Below are 21 T cell receptor beta chains sequenced from a single sample in a study of CD8+ T cells in alopecia areata. RNA was extracted and reverse transcribed into cDNA as the sequencing template. The data were produced by immunoSEQ multiplex PCR, yet TCRdb's version contains in-frame clones alone and is incomplete. The data show 150,000 to 200,000 clones, with approximately 57% seen just once and 14% held by the top ten. The treatment was: oral pan-JAK inhibitor, 5-10 mg twice daily. Sequencing used CD4+ T cells sorted from blood, obtained at week 24, from a patient treated with tofacitinib. The receptor source for this set is a human donor with alopecia areata.

The chain joins TRBV4-2 to TRBJ2-1; 7 positions match TRBD1. Trimming removed 1 base from V and 10 bases from J; junction bases left unmatched: 10. The CDR3 has 15 residues. Germline values: CDR1 LGHNA, CDR2 YNFKEQ. In DNA, the CDR3 is TGTGCCAGCAGCCAAGCAGGGGGATCATTGGGCGAGCAGTTCTTC. Residues: CASSQAGGSLGEQFF.

The genes are TRBV30 and TRBJ2-1; 10 bases are shared with TRBD2. The CDR3 is made up of 14 amino acids. Losses at the gene ends were 4 bases for V and 6 bases for J; bases not matched to a gene: 6. The germline CDR1 and CDR2 sequences are GTSNPN and SVGIG (reference sequence). CDR3 loop: CAWNRIAGGNEQFF. The CDR3 DNA sequence: TGTGCCTGGAATAGGATAGCGGGGGGCAATGAGCAGTTCTTC.

This chain uses TRBV6-5 with TRBJ1-1; weak D call: TRBD1 (6 bases). Germline assignment: CDR1 MNHEY and CDR2 SVGAGI. Trimming cost V 2 bases and J 0 bases, with 10 bases left between them. This CDR3 contains 15 residues. CDR3 region: CASSYGGHMNTEAFF. For the CDR3, the DNA is TGTGCCAGCAGTTACGGGGGACATATGAACACTGAAGCTTTCTTT.

A few counts support this clone. The chain recombines TRBV5-1 with TRBJ1-1; TRBD1 might be the D (6 bases). The CDR3 is made up of 16 amino acids. Germline V gene sequence: CDR1 SGHRS, CDR2 YFSETQ. The V end was cut by 4 bases, the J end by 0 bases, with 16 bases between. CDR3: CASSRFAGHLNTEAFF. The CDR3 DNA follows: TGCGCCAGCAGCCGTTTTGCGGGACACCTGAACACTGAAGCTTTCTTT. Full variable domain (rest looked up from reference TRBV5-1 and TRBJ1-1): KAGVTQTPRYLIKTRGQQVTLSCSPISGHRSVSWYQQTPGQGLQFLFEYFSETQRNKGNFPGRFSGRQFSNSRSEMNVSTLELGDSALYLCASSRFAGHLNTEAFFGQGTRLTVV.

The V call is TRBV2, the J call TRBJ1-5; no firm D call. This CDR3 spans 12 amino acids. V was pared by 8 bases and J by 5 bases, with 10 bases between. The germline V gene encodes CDR1 SNHLY and CDR2 FYNNEI. CDR3: CASQTIDQPQHF. The CDR3 coding sequence is TGTGCCAGCCAAACGATTGATCAGCCCCAGCATTTT. Filled out from reference TRBV2 and TRBJ1-5, the complete variable domain reads EPEVTQTPSHQVTQMGQEVILRCVPISNHLYFYWYRQILGQKVEFLVSFYNNEISEKSEIFDDQFSVERPDGSNFTLKIRSTKLEDSAMYFCASQTIDQPQHFGDGTRLSIL.

The CDR3 protein is CASSLWGAQETQYF. The CDR3 DNA reads TGCGCCAGCAGCTTGTGGGGGGCCCAAGAGACCCAGTACTTC. The chain is built from TRBV5-1 and TRBJ2-5; D might be TRBD1 or TRBD2, each matching 6 bases. The CDR3 covers 14 residues. Deletions cut 1 base from V and 1 base from J, with 8 bases between. Germline V lookup: CDR1 SGHRS, CDR2 YFSETQ.

The chain carries TRBV7-9 and TRBJ2-3; the D is unclear. Deletions cut 5 bases from V and 1 base from J, with 19 bases between. CDR1 and CDR2 from the germline V gene are SEHNR and FQNEAQ (reference sequence). CDR3 length: 17 amino acids. CDR3 in DNA: TGTGCCAGCAGCATTACCCTAGGTGGGCAGGGCACAGATACGCAGTATTTT. Its protein product is CASSITLGGQGTDTQYF.

The gene calls are TRBV4-1 and TRBJ1-5, with D possibly being TRBD1 (6 bases). The CDR3 is made up of 15 amino acids. The V end lost 3 bases, the J end lost 6 bases, and 15 bases lay between the germline ends. CDR1 and CDR2 from the germline V gene are MGHRA and YSYEKL. The CDR3 protein is CASSHDTGFGQPQHF. The DNA for the CDR3 is TGCGCCAGCAGCCACGATACAGGGTTCGGTCAGCCCCAGCATTTT.

The V call is TRBV2, the J call TRBJ1-4; no reliable D call. CDR3 length: 12 residues. V lost 3 bases and J 10 bases, leaving 9 bases between the germline ends. Germline CDR1 reads SNHLY; CDR2 reads FYNNEI. CDR3 sequence (DNA): TGTGCCAGCAGTGAGAGGGCCGGAAAACTGTTTTTT. Translating gives CASSERAGKLFF.

This clone has only a few counts. V gene TRBV19 combines with J gene TRBJ1-2; a weak D match, TRBD1 (6 bases). Germline lookup yields CDR1 LNHDA and CDR2 SQIVND (reference sequence). The CDR3 length is 14 residues. Trimming pared 9 bases from V and 2 bases from J, leaving 16 bases between. CDR3 sequence reads: CASIHRVGNYGYTF. CDR3 coding DNA: TGTGCCAGCATTCACAGGGTGGGGAACTATGGCTACACCTTC. Full variable domain (missing parts from reference TRBV19 and TRBJ1-2): DGGITQSPKYLFRKEGQNVTLSCEQNLNHDAMYWYRQDPGQGLRLIYYSQIVNDFQKGDIAEGYSVSREKKESFPLTVTSAQKNPTAFYLCASIHRVGNYGYTFGSGTRLTVV.

The chain uses TRBV30 and TRBJ1-2, with TRBD1 identical over 8 bases. Germline CDR1 is GTSNPN and CDR2 is SVGIG (reference sequence). Trimming at V came to 7 bases and at J to 3 bases, leaving 10 bases not matched to a gene. This CDR3 spans 14 amino acids. The CDR3 DNA sequence: TGTGCCTACCCTCGAGGGACAGGCCACTATGGCTACACCTTC. Its protein product is CAYPRGTGHYGYTF.

This clone was recorded a few times. The chain combines TRBV19 with TRBJ2-2, with D perhaps TRBD2 (6 bases). V shed 10 bases and J shed 0 bases, with 12 bases lying between them. Per germline, CDR1 LNHDA and CDR2 SQIVND (reference sequence). The CDR3 sequence is 14 residues long. The DNA of the CDR3 is TGTGCCACTGGAGGGGTGGCGAACACCGGGGAGCTGTTTTTT. Its protein product is CATGGVANTGELFF.

The rearrangement uses TRBV30 and TRBJ2-5, with 9 positions matching TRBD1. Per germline, CDR1 GTSNPN and CDR2 SVGIG (reference sequence). The trim removed 3 bases at V and 3 bases at J, leaving 5 bases unmatched. This CDR3 is 14 amino acids long. The CDR3 DNA reads as TGTGCCTGGAGGCCGGGGACAGGGAAAGAGACCCAGTACTTC. It translates to CAWRPGTGKETQYF.

The chain has TRBV29-1 and TRBJ1-2; the match to TRBD1 covers 7 bases. This CDR3 region has 12 residues. V lost 7 bases, J lost 8 bases, and 10 bases stayed unmatched. CDR1 is SQVTM and CDR2 is ANQGSEA in the germline V gene. CDR3 nucleotides: TGCAGCGGCCAAGACAGGGCTGGCGGCTACACCTTC. Translating it yields CSGQDRAGGYTF.

This clone was seen a handful of times. This chain joins TRBV6-6 and TRBJ2-7, with TRBD1 matching over 9 bases. The V gene's germline CDR1 is MNHNY and CDR2 SVGAGI (reference sequence). The CDR3 has 15 amino acids. J was trimmed by 0 bases and V by 2 bases; bases with no gene match: 2. This CDR3 reads CASSYGTGSSYEQYF. The CDR3 DNA follows: TGTGCCAGCAGTTACGGGACAGGGAGCTCCTACGAGCAGTACTTC.

The chain employs TRBV7-9 and TRBJ1-6; 8 nucleotides agree with TRBD1. CDR1 SEHNR and CDR2 FQNEAQ come from the germline V gene (reference sequence). Trimming removed 1 base from V and 8 bases from J; junction bases left unmatched: 4. The CDR3 sequence is 15 residues long. CDR3 in DNA: TGTGCCAGCAGCTTAGATTCAGGGGGCGATTCACCCCTCCACTTT. It translates to CASSLDSGGDSPLHF.

The rearrangement links TRBV10-3 to TRBJ1-3; no clear D gene. The CDR3 length is 12 residues. Trimming shortened V by 10 bases and J by 0 bases, and 7 bases separated the two germline ends. The germline V gene has CDR1 ENHRY and CDR2 SYGVKD. CDR3 coding DNA: TGTGCCACAACCCCCTCTGGAAACACCATATATTTT. It yields the protein CATTPSGNTIYF.

The chain uses TRBV25-1 and TRBJ1-1; weak D call: TRBD1 (6 bases). This CDR3 region has 11 residues. Germline V gene sequence: CDR1 MGHDK, CDR2 SYGVNS. Trimming removed 6 bases at V and 8 bases at J, with 10 bases between. The CDR3 reads CASRRGKEAFF. The CDR3 nucleotides are TGTGCCAGCAGGAGGGGGAAGGAAGCTTTCTTT.

The chain has TRBV7-3 and TRBJ1-5; 7 positions match TRBD1. There are 15 residues in the CDR3. V was pared by 5 bases and J by 3 bases, with 7 bases of the junction left unmatched. Per the germline V gene, CDR1 is SGHTA and CDR2 is FQGTGA. The CDR3 reads CASSPQGGPNQPQHF. The CDR3 coding sequence is TGTGCCAGCAGCCCCCAGGGGGGACCCAATCAGCCCCAGCATTTT. The full variable domain, rest sourced from reference TRBV7-3 and TRBJ1-5, is GAGVSQTPSNKVTEKGKYVELRCDPISGHTALYWYRQSLGQGPEFLIYFQGTGAADDSGLPNDRFFAVRPEGSVSTLKIQRTERGDSAVYLCASSPQGGPNQPQHFGDGTRLSIL.

In its sample, this clone was seen a few times. This rearrangement joins TRBV6-1 to TRBJ1-6; tentatively, D is TRBD1 (6 bases). The CDR3 totals 14 residues. Deletions cut 2 bases from V and 7 bases from J, with 9 bases between. Germline V gene lookup returns CDR1 MNHNS and CDR2 SASEGT. The CDR3 nucleotides are TGTGCCAGCAGTGAAACAGGGTGGAATTCACCCCTCCACTTT. It encodes CASSETGWNSPLHF.

The J gene is TRBJ2-2, the V gene TRBV5-6; 14 bases match TRBD2. The germline gives CDR1 SGHDT, CDR2 YYEEEE. The CDR3 is made up of 16 amino acids. V was clipped by 4 bases and J by 4 bases; unmatched bases: 3. The CDR3: CASSKGLAGVTGELFF. The CDR3 region has the DNA TGTGCCAGCAGCAAGGGACTAGCGGGGGTCACCGGGGAGCTGTTTTTT. Filled out from reference TRBV5-6 and TRBJ2-2, the complete variable domain reads DAGVTQSPTHLIKTRGQQVTLRCSPKSGHDTVSWYQQALGQGPQFIFQYYEEEERQRGNFPDRFSGHQFPNYSSELNVNALLLGDSALYLCASSKGLAGVTGELFFGEGSRLTVL.